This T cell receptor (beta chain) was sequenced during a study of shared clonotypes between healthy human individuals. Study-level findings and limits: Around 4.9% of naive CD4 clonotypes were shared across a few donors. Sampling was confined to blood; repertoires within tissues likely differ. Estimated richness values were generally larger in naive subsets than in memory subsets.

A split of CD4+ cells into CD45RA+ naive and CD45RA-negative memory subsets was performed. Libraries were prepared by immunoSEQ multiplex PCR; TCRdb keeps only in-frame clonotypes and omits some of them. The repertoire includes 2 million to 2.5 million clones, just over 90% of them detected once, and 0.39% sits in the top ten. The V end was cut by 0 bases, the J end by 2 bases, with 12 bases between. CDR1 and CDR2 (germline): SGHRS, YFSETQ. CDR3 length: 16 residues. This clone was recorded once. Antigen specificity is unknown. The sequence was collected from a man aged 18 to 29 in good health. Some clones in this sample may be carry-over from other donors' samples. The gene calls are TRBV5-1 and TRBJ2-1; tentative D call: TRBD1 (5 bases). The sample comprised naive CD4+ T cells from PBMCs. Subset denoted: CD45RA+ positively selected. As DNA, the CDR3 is TGCGCCAGCAGCTTGGGGGCGAGACAGCCCTACAATGAGCAGTTCTTC. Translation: CASSLGARQPYNEQFF.